The rows below give T cell receptor beta chains drawn from one sample of a study of blood T cell repertoires in COVID-19. Clones were sequenced by immunoSEQ multiplex PCR, and TCRdb holds only the in-frame ones, with some missing. The table records about 140,000 clones, about 88% of them present only once. What was sequenced was peripheral blood. Every receptor here comes from a human donor in a cohort sampled during active COVID-19. CDR3s include the opening cysteine and the closing phenylalanine or tryptophan. The D gene is left open where the match is weak. Some rows mark clone size as missing; the rest say once, few, many or name a class of expanded clone.

J: TRBJ1-5
V: TRBV29-1
size: once
D: NA
length: 15
DNA: TGCAGCGTTGTTGTGTCAACCGGGAGCAATCAGCCCCAGCATTTT
CDR3: CSVVVSTGSNQPQHF

J: TRBJ2-1
V: TRBV27
size: few
D: TRBD2
length: 17
DNA: TGTGCCAGCAGTTTATCGGTGGGACTAGCGGCTAACAATGAGCAGTTCTTC
CDR3: CASSLSVGLAANNEQFF

J: TRBJ2-5
V: TRBV2
size: NA
D: NA
length: 16
DNA: TGTGCCAGCACGCCCTACCGGGGGAGGATGAAAGAGACCCAGTACTTC
CDR3: CASTPYRGRMKETQYF

J: TRBJ2-2
V: TRBV5-1
size: NA
D: NA
length: 15
DNA: TGCGCCAGCAGCTTGGAGCCGGGGTCGGCCGGGGAGCTGTTTTTT
CDR3: CASSLEPGSAGELFF

J: TRBJ2-1
V: TRBV3-1/TRBV3-2
size: NA
D: TRBD2
length: 14
DNA: TGTGCCAGCAGCCTAGCGGGGGCCGGGAATGAGCAGTTCTTC
CDR3: CASSLAGAGNEQFF

J: TRBJ2-2
V: TRBV19
size: NA
D: NA
length: 14
DNA: TGTGCCAGTAGTATTGCCACAGACACCGGGGAGCTGTTTTTT
CDR3: CASSIATDTGELFF

J: TRBJ2-7
V: TRBV11-2
size: NA
D: NA
length: 15
DNA: TGTGCCAGCAGCTTAGGAGCGGGCCCCGAGTACGAGCAGTACTTC
CDR3: CASSLGAGPEYEQYF

J: TRBJ2-5
V: TRBV7-6
size: NA
D: NA
length: 14
DNA: TGTGCCAGCAGCTCCTCCCGTGGGCCAGAGACCCAGTACTTC
CDR3: CASSSSRGPETQYF

J: TRBJ2-2
V: TRBV5-1
size: once
D: TRBD1
length: 13
DNA: TGCGCCAGCAGCCTACAGGGGACCGGGGAGCTGTTTTTT
CDR3: CASSLQGTGELFF

J: TRBJ2-1
V: TRBV5-1
size: NA
D: NA
length: 15
DNA: TGCGCCAGCAGCCGGCCCCAGGGGACCTACAATGAGCAGTTCTTC
CDR3: CASSRPQGTYNEQFF

J: TRBJ2-7
V: TRBV2
size: NA
D: NA
length: 15
DNA: TGTGCCAGCAGCCTGGACCGGGGGGCGGTCCCCGAGCAGTACTTC
CDR3: CASSLDRGAVPEQYF

J: TRBJ2-3
V: TRBV3-1/TRBV3-2
size: NA
D: TRBD2
length: 19
DNA: TGTGCCAGCAGCCAAGATCCGCGGCGGGGGAGGACTAGCACAGATACGCAGTATTTT
CDR3: CASSQDPRRGRTSTDTQYF

J: TRBJ2-4
V: TRBV7-8
size: NA
D: NA
length: 15
DNA: TGTGCCAGCAGCCATTCTGAAGCCTTAAAAAACATTCAGTACTTC
CDR3: CASSHSEALKNIQYF

J: TRBJ2-1
V: TRBV11-2
size: NA
D: TRBD1
length: 16
DNA: TGTGCCAGCAGCTTAGATGGTAGGGACAGGGTGGGGGAGCAGTTCTTC
CDR3: CASSLDGRDRVGEQFF

J: TRBJ2-1
V: TRBV6-1
size: NA
D: NA
length: 14
DNA: TGTGCCAGCAGTGACCTGGGGGGTAACAATGAGCAGTTCTTC
CDR3: CASSDLGGNNEQFF

J: TRBJ1-2
V: TRBV28
size: NA
D: NA
length: 13
DNA: TGTGCCAGCAGTTTGAACACTAACTATGGCTACACCTTC
CDR3: CASSLNTNYGYTF

J: TRBJ1-2
V: TRBV7-9
size: NA
D: NA
length: 14
DNA: TGTGCCAGCAGCTTGCTGGAAGGAGGAAATGGCTACACCTTC
CDR3: CASSLLEGGNGYTF

J: TRBJ2-5
V: TRBV5-4
size: NA
D: TRBD2
length: 14
DNA: TGTGCCAGCAGCCCTCTAGCGGTCCAAGAGACCCAGTACTTC
CDR3: CASSPLAVQETQYF

J: TRBJ1-2
V: TRBV18
size: NA
D: TRBD1
length: 16
DNA: TGTGCCAGCTCACCTGTCAGGACAGGGGGGTTTGGAGGCTACACCTTC
CDR3: CASSPVRTGGFGGYTF

J: TRBJ1-4
V: TRBV5-8
size: few
D: NA
length: 16
DNA: TGTGCCAGCAGCCCCGCCAACCCGGGGGCTAATGAAAAACTGTTTTTT
CDR3: CASSPANPGANEKLFF

J: TRBJ2-5
V: TRBV7-9
size: once
D: TRBD2
length: 16
DNA: TGTGCCAGCAGCGGCCCTACTAGCGGGGGGGCCGGGACCCAGTACTTC
CDR3: CASSGPTSGGAGTQYF

J: TRBJ1-3
V: TRBV27
size: once
D: NA
length: 16
DNA: TGTGCCAGCAGTTTATCCTCAGGGGTCAGCGGAAACACCATATATTTT
CDR3: CASSLSSGVSGNTIYF

J: TRBJ2-3
V: TRBV7-3
size: NA
D: TRBD2
length: 14
DNA: TGTGCCAGCAGCTCCGTAGCGGGTACAGATACGCAGTATTTT
CDR3: CASSSVAGTDTQYF

J: TRBJ1-6
V: TRBV4-1
size: once
D: TRBD1
length: 16
DNA: TGCGCCAGCAGCCAAGAAGGACAGGGTAGGAATTCACCCCTCCACTTT
CDR3: CASSQEGQGRNSPLHF

J: TRBJ1-5
V: TRBV11-2
size: NA
D: NA
length: 15
DNA: TGTGCCAGCAGCTTAGGGCAGGTGGGCAATCAGCCCCAGCATTTT
CDR3: CASSLGQVGNQPQHF

J: TRBJ1-1
V: TRBV3-1/TRBV3-2
size: NA
D: NA
length: 13
DNA: TGTGCCAGCAGCCAAGGTCCCAGGGGTGAAGCTTTCTTT
CDR3: CASSQGPRGEAFF

J: TRBJ2-2
V: TRBV18
size: NA
D: NA
length: 15
DNA: TGTGCCAGCTCATTCCGGACAGCGAACACCGGGGAGCTGTTTTTT
CDR3: CASSFRTANTGELFF

J: TRBJ1-3
V: TRBV5-1
size: once
D: NA
length: 15
DNA: TGCGCCAGCAGCGTCCGGGGGGCCCAGGGAAACACCATATATTTT
CDR3: CASSVRGAQGNTIYF

J: TRBJ2-5
V: TRBV10-1
size: NA
D: TRBD1
length: 15
DNA: TGCGCCAGCAGTGGGGACAGGGGGCTAGGAGAGACCCAGTACTTC
CDR3: CASSGDRGLGETQYF

J: TRBJ2-3
V: TRBV24-1
size: NA
D: TRBD2
length: 15
DNA: TGTGCCACCAGTGATCAGTTGGGAGGGGAGGATACGCAGTATTTT
CDR3: CATSDQLGGEDTQYF

J: TRBJ1-2
V: TRBV5-5
size: NA
D: NA
length: 16
DNA: TGTGCCAGCAGCTATAACTTTCCCGGGACAAATGAGGGCTACACCTTC
CDR3: CASSYNFPGTNEGYTF

J: TRBJ2-4
V: TRBV5-1
size: once
D: TRBD1
length: 16
DNA: TGCGCCAGCAGCAAACGGACAGGGGCGGACGGGGACATTCAGTACTTC
CDR3: CASSKRTGADGDIQYF

J: TRBJ2-3
V: TRBV28
size: NA
D: TRBD2
length: 11
DNA: TGTGCCAGCAGCCAGCGGGGGGGGCAGTATTTT
CDR3: CASSQRGGQYF

J: TRBJ2-7
V: TRBV27
size: NA
D: TRBD1
length: 15
DNA: TGTGCCAGCAGCGCCCTCGGGACAGGGTCCTACGAGCAGTACTTC
CDR3: CASSALGTGSYEQYF

J: TRBJ1-6
V: TRBV3-1/TRBV3-2
size: many
D: NA
length: 16
DNA: TGTGCCAGCAGCCTAGGGGCAGGGCGGTTCAATTCACCCCTCCACTTT
CDR3: CASSLGAGRFNSPLHF

J: TRBJ2-3
V: TRBV7-8
size: few
D: NA
length: 13
DNA: TGTGCCAGCAGCCGGGGGGCGGTAGATACGCAGTATTTT
CDR3: CASSRGAVDTQYF

J: TRBJ2-5
V: TRBV7-6
size: once
D: TRBD2
length: 15
DNA: TGTGCCAGCAGCAAACTAGCGGAAGACCAAGAGACCCAGTACTTC
CDR3: CASSKLAEDQETQYF

J: TRBJ1-3
V: TRBV7-2
size: NA
D: TRBD1
length: 16
DNA: TGTGCCAGCAGCCCCAACACAGGGGGTTACGGAAACACCATATATTTT
CDR3: CASSPNTGGYGNTIYF

J: TRBJ2-1
V: TRBV7-9
size: NA
D: TRBD1
length: 15
DNA: TGTGCCAGCAGCTTGACAGGGAGCTCCTACAATGAGCAGTTCTTC
CDR3: CASSLTGSSYNEQFF

J: TRBJ2-1
V: TRBV19
size: NA
D: NA
length: 15
DNA: TGTGCCAGTAGCTTAGGGGGTAGCTCCTACAATGAGCAGTTCTTC
CDR3: CASSLGGSSYNEQFF

J: TRBJ2-2
V: TRBV29-1
size: NA
D: TRBD1
length: 14
DNA: TGCAGCGTCCTAGGGACAGGGGTAGCCGGGGAGCTGTTTTTT
CDR3: CSVLGTGVAGELFF

J: TRBJ1-1
V: TRBV5-6
size: NA
D: TRBD1
length: 14
DNA: TGTGCCAGCAGCTCAGACAGGGACGACACTGAAGCTTTCTTT
CDR3: CASSSDRDDTEAFF

J: TRBJ2-3
V: TRBV3-1/TRBV3-2
size: NA
D: TRBD2
length: 14
DNA: TGTGCCAGCAGCCCAGCGGGGGGGTCAGATACGCAGTATTTT
CDR3: CASSPAGGSDTQYF

J: TRBJ2-7
V: TRBV6-6
size: NA
D: TRBD2
length: 15
DNA: TGTGCCAGCAGTACGACTAGCGGGGGGGCCTACGAGCAGTACTTC
CDR3: CASSTTSGGAYEQYF

J: TRBJ1-2
V: TRBV27
size: NA
D: NA
length: 15
DNA: TGTGCCAGCAGTTTATCGGGACACCCTAACTATGGCTACACCTTC
CDR3: CASSLSGHPNYGYTF

J: TRBJ2-1
V: TRBV9
size: NA
D: TRBD2
length: 16
DNA: TGTGCCAGCAGCGCGGGACTAGCGGACCTCTACAATGAGCAGTTCTTC
CDR3: CASSAGLADLYNEQFF

J: TRBJ1-1
V: TRBV6-1
size: NA
D: TRBD1
length: 18
DNA: TGTGCCAGCAGTGAAGGGACAGGAGTTGTATGGGGGAACACTGAAGCTTTCTTT
CDR3: CASSEGTGVVWGNTEAFF

J: TRBJ2-3
V: TRBV5-1
size: NA
D: NA
length: 15
DNA: TGCGCCAGCAGCTTGGAAGAGGGGGGCACAGATACGCAGTATTTT
CDR3: CASSLEEGGTDTQYF

J: TRBJ2-1
V: TRBV20-1
size: NA
D: NA
length: 10
DNA: TGCAGTGCTCAGCGCCTAGAGCAGTTCTTC
CDR3: CSAQRLEQFF

J: TRBJ1-6
V: TRBV5-4
size: NA
D: TRBD1
length: 16
DNA: TGTGCCAGCAGCTCCTCCGGGACAGGCTATAATTCACCCCTCCACTTT
CDR3: CASSSSGTGYNSPLHF

J: TRBJ2-7
V: TRBV3-1/TRBV3-2
size: NA
D: NA
length: 14
DNA: TGTGCCAGCAGCCAAGAATACAGGAGCTACGAGCAGTACTTC
CDR3: CASSQEYRSYEQYF

J: TRBJ1-3
V: TRBV28
size: NA
D: NA
length: 19
DNA: TGTGCCAGCAGTTTATTCCTCCCATCCCACGGACGGCTCGGGGACACCATATATTTT
CDR3: CASSLFLPSHGRLGDTIYF

J: TRBJ1-6
V: TRBV7-9
size: NA
D: TRBD1
length: 15
DNA: TGTGCCAGCAGCCCAGGGACAGGTCTAAATTCACCCCTCCACTTT
CDR3: CASSPGTGLNSPLHF

J: TRBJ2-6
V: TRBV27
size: once
D: NA
length: 14
DNA: TGTGCCAGCACCTCAACAGGGACCCCCGGCGTCCTGACTTTC
CDR3: CASTSTGTPGVLTF

J: TRBJ2-1
V: TRBV28
size: NA
D: TRBD2
length: 16
DNA: TGTGCCAGCAGCAGGCCCGGGACTAGCGGGGGGCGGGAGCAGTTCTTC
CDR3: CASSRPGTSGGREQFF

J: TRBJ1-6
V: TRBV5-1
size: NA
D: NA
length: 14
DNA: TGCGCCAGCGGTTCGGGGGGCACCTATTCACCCCTCCACTTT
CDR3: CASGSGGTYSPLHF

J: TRBJ2-3
V: TRBV6-5
size: NA
D: NA
length: 14
DNA: TGTGCCACCTCCCTCGGCGGGGGCACAGATACGCAGTATTTT
CDR3: CATSLGGGTDTQYF

J: TRBJ1-1
V: TRBV6-1
size: NA
D: NA
length: 16
DNA: TGTGCCAGCAGTGAAAGGGGCAGGGGACACCCATCCACCCCTTTCTTT
CDR3: CASSERGRGHPSTPFF

J: TRBJ2-1
V: TRBV3-1/TRBV3-2
size: NA
D: TRBD1
length: 14
DNA: TGTGCCAGCAGCCAAAAGAACAGGGGAGATGAGCAGTTCTTC
CDR3: CASSQKNRGDEQFF

J: TRBJ2-3
V: TRBV27
size: once
D: NA
length: 13
DNA: TGTGCCAGCAGTTCACACAGCACAGATACGCAGTATTTT
CDR3: CASSSHSTDTQYF